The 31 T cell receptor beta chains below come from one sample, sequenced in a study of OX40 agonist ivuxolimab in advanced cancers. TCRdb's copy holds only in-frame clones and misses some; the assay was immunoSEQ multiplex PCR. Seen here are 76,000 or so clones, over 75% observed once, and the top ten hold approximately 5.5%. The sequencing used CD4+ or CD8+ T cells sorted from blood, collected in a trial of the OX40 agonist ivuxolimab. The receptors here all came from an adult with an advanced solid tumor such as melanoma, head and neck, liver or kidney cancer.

CDR3 in amino acids: CASTLRLYNEQFF. The DNA for the CDR3 is TGTGCCAGCACTCTGCGGCTCTACAATGAGCAGTTCTTC. This chain joins TRBV6-1 and TRBJ2-1; D not certain. CDR1 MNHNS and CDR2 SASEGT come from the germline V gene. The V end lost 7 bases, the J end lost 3 bases, and 10 bases lay between the germline ends. The CDR3 covers 13 residues.

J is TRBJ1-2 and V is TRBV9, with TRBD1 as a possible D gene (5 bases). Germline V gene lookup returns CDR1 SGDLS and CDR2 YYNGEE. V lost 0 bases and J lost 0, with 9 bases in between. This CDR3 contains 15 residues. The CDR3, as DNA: TGTGCCAGCAGCGTAGGACAGCGAGCTAACTATGGCTACACCTTC. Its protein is CASSVGQRANYGYTF.

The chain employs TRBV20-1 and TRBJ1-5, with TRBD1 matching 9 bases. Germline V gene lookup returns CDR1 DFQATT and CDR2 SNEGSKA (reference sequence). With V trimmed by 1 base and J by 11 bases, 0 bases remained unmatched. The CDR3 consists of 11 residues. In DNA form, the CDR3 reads TGCAGTGCTAGAGGGACAGGGGCCCAGCATTTT. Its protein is CSARGTGAQHF.

CDR3 loop: CASSVVDIGSTQGSTQYF. Here the CDR3 DNA reads TGTGCCAGCAGCGTAGTCGACATTGGGAGCACCCAAGGCTCTACGCAGTATTTT. The chain is built from TRBV9 and TRBJ2-3, with D perhaps matching TRBD2 (5 bases). Trimming removed 0 bases from V and 8 bases from J, with 25 bases in between. Germline V CDR1 and CDR2: SGDLS, YYNGEE. The CDR3 is 18 amino acids.

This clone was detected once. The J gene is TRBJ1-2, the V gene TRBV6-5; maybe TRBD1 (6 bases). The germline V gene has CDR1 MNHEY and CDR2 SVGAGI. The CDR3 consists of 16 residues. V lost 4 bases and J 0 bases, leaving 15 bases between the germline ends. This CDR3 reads CASSWTVPPANYGYTF. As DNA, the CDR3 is TGTGCCAGCAGTTGGACAGTACCCCCAGCTAACTATGGCTACACCTTC.

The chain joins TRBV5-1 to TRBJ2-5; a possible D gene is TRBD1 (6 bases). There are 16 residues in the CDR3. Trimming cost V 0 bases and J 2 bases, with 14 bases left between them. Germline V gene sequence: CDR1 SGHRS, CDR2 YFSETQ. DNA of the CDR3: TGCGCCAGCAGCTTGGACCTACAGGGAATTCAAGAGACCCAGTACTTC. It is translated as CASSLDLQGIQETQYF.

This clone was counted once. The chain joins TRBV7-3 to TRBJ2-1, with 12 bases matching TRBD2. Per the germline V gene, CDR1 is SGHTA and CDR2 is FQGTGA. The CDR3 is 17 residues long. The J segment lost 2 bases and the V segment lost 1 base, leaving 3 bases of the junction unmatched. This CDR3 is CASSLKGLAGTYNEQFF. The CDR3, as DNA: TGTGCCAGCAGCTTAAAAGGACTAGCGGGGACCTACAATGAGCAGTTCTTC.

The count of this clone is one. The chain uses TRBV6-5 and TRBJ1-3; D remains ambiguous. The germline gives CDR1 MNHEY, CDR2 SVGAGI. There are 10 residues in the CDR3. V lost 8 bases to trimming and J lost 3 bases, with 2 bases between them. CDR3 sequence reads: CASGGNTIYF. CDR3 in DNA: TGTGCCAGCGGTGGAAACACCATATATTTT.

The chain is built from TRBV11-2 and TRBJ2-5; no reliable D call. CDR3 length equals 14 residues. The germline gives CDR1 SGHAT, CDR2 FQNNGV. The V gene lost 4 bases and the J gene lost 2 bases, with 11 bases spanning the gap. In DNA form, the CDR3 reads TGTGCCAGCAGCTACCTACGACAACAAGAGACCCAGTACTTC. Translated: CASSYLRQQETQYF.

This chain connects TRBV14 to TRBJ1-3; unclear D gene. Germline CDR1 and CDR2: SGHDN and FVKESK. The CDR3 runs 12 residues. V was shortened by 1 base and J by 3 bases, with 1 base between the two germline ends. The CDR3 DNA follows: TGTGCCAGCAGCCAAGTTGGAAACACCATATATTTT. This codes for CASSQVGNTIYF. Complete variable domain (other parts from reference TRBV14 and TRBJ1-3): EAGVTQFPSHSVIEKGQTVTLRCDPISGHDNLYWYRRVMGKEIKFLLHFVKESKQDESGMPNNRFLAERTGGTYSTLKVQPAELEDSGVYFCASSQVGNTIYFGEGSWLTVV.

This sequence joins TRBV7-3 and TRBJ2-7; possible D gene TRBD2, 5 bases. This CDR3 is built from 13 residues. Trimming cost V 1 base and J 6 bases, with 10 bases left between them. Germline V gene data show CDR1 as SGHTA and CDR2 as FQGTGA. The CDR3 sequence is CASSLMAGSEQYF. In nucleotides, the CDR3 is TGTGCCAGCAGCTTAATGGCTGGGAGCGAGCAGTACTTC.

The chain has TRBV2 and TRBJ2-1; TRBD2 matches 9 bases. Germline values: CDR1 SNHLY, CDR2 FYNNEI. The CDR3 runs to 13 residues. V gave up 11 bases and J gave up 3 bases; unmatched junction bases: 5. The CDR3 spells CALGREGYNEQFF. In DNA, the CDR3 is TGTGCCTTGGGGCGGGAGGGCTACAATGAGCAGTTCTTC.

The CDR3 is CASSPRSGEETQYF. CDR3 DNA sequence: TGTGCCAGCTCACCAAGGTCCGGGGAAGAGACCCAGTACTTC. This rearrangement joins TRBV18 to TRBJ2-5; perhaps TRBD2 as D (5 bases). With 2 bases removed from V and 3 bases from J, the gap between germline ends came to 10 bases. The CDR3 has 14 amino acids. Germline CDR1 reads KGHSH; CDR2 reads LQKENI.

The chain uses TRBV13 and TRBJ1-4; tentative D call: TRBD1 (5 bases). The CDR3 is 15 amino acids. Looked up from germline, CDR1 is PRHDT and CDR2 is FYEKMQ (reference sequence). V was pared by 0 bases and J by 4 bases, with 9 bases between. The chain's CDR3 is CASSLGRQFNEKLFF. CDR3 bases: TGTGCCAGCAGCTTAGGTAGACAGTTTAATGAAAAACTGTTTTTT.

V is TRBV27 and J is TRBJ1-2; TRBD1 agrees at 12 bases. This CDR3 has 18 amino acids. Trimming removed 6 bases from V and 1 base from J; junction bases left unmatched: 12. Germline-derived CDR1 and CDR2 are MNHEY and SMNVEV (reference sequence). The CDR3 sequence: CASSKGGDRGPHNYGYTF. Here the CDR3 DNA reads TGTGCCAGCAGCAAAGGGGGGGACAGGGGGCCTCATAACTATGGCTACACCTTC.

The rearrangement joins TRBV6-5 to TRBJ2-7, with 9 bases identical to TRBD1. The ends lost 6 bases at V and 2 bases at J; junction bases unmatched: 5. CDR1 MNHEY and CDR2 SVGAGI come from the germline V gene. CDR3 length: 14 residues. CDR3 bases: TGTGCCAGCAGAACAGGGGGCGAGGCCTACGAGCAGTACTTC. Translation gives CASRTGGEAYEQYF.

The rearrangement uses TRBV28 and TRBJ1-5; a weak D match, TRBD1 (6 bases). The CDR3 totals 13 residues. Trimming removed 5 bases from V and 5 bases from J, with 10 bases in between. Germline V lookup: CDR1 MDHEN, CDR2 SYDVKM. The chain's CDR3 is CASSRTAHQPQHF. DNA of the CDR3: TGTGCCAGCAGTCGGACAGCTCATCAGCCCCAGCATTTT.

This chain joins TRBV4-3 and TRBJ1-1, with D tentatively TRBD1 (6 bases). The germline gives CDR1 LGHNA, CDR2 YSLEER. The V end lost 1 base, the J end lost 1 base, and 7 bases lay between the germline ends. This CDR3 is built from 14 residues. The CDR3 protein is CASSQVQGNTEAFF. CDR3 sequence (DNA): TGCGCCAGCAGCCAAGTACAGGGGAACACTGAAGCTTTCTTT.

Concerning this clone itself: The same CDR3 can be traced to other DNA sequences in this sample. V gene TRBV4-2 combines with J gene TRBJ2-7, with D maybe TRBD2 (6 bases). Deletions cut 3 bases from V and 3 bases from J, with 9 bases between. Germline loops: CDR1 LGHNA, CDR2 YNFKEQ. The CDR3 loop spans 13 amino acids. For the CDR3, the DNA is TGTGCCAGCAGCCAGGGACTCAGCTACGAGCAGTACTTC. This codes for CASSQGLSYEQYF.

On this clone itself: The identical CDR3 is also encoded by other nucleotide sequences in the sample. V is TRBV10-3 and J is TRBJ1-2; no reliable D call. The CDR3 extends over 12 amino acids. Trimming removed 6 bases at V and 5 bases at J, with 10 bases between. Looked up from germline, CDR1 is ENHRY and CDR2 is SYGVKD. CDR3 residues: CAISPDLYGYTF. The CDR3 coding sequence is TGTGCCATCAGCCCAGATCTATATGGCTACACCTTC.

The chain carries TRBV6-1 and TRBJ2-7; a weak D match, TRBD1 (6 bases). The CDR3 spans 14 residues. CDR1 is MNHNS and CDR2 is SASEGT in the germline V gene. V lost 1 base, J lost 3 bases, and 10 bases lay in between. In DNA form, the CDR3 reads TGTGCCAGCAGTGAAGGCCCAGGGGTCTACGAGCAGTACTTC. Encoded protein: CASSEGPGVYEQYF.

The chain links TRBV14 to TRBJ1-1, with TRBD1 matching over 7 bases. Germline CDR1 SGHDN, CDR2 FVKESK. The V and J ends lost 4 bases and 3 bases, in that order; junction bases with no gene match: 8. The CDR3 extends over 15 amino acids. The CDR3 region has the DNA TGTGCCAGCAGCCCGACGACAGGGTGGGACACTGAAGCTTTCTTT. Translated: CASSPTTGWDTEAFF.

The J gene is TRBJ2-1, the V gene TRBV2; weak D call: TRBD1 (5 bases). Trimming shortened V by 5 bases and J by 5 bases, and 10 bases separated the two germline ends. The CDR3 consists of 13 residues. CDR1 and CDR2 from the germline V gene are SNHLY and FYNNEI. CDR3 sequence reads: CASSRDRDNEQFF. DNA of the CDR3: TGTGCCAGCAGTAGAGACAGAGACAATGAGCAGTTCTTC.

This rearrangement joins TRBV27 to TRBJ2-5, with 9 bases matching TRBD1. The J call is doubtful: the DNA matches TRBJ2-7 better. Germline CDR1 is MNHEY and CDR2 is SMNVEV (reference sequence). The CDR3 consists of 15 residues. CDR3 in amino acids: CASSWGQGGSYEQYF. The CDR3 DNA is TGTGCCAGCAGCTGGGGACAGGGTGGCTCCTACGAGCAGTACTTC.

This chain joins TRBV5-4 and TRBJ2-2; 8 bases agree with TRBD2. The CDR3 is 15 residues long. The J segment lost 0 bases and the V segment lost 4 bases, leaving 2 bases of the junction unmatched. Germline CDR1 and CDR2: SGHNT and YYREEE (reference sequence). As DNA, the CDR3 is TGTGCCAGCAGCCGCGGGGGGACGAACACCGGGGAGCTGTTTTTT. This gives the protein CASSRGGTNTGELFF.

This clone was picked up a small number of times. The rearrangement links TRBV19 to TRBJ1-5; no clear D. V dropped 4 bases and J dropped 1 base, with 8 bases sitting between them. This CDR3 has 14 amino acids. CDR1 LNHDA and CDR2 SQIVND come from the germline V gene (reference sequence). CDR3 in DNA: TGTGCCAGTAGTAAAATGGGGAGCAATCAGCCCCAGCATTTT. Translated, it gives CASSKMGSNQPQHF.

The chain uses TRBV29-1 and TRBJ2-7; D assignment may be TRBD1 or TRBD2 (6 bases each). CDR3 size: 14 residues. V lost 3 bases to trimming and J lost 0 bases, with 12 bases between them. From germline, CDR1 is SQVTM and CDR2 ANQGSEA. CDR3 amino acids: CSVDTGASSYEQYF. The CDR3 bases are TGCAGCGTTGATACGGGGGCAAGCTCCTACGAGCAGTACTTC.

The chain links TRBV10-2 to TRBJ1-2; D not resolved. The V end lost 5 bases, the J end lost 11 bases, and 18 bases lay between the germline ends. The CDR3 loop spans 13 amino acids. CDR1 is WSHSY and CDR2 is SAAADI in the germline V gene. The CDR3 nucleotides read TGCGCCAGCAGTCCCCTACCGGCAGTTGGTTACACCTTC. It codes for CASSPLPAVGYTF.

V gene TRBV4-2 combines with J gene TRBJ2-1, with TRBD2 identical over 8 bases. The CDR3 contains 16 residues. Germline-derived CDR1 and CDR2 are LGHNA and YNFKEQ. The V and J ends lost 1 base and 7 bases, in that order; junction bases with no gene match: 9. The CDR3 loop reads CASSQASGLNGNEQFF. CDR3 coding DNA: TGTGCCAGCAGCCAAGCTAGCGGGTTAAATGGAAATGAGCAGTTCTTC.

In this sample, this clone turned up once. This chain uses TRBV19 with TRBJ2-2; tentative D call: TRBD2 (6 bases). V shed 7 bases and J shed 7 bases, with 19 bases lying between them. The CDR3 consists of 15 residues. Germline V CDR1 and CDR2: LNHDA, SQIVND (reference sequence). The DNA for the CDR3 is TGTGCCAGTACCCCCCTTGGGAGGTCTAGCGGGGAGCTGTTTTTT. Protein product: CASTPLGRSSGELFF.

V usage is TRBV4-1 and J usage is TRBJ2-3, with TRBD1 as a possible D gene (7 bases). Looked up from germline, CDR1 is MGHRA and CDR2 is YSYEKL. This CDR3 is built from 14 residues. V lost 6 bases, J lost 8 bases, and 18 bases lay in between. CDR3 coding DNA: TGCGCCAGCAGGCTGGGACAGCGGGTCGGTACGCAGTATTTT. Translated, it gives CASRLGQRVGTQYF.